This T cell receptor beta chain was captured in a study of OX40 agonist ivuxolimab in advanced cancers. Whole-study context: Patients received ivuxolimab, an agonistic anti-OX40 (CD134) antibody.

Comment on this clone: Its antigen is not known.

The study's findings and limits: Mean expanded clone counts were higher in CD8+ than CD4+ T cells. Some of the nonresponding patients also showed low levels of normalized T-cell clonal expansion. The study observed clonal expansion of CD4+ and CD8+ blood T cells by week 6 at 0.1 to 3.0 mg/kg.

Sequenced by immunoSEQ multiplex PCR; TCRdb stores in-frame clones only, minus some. Of 25,000 to 35,000 clones in the sample, 80% to 90% were seen once. This receptor was identified in an adult with an advanced solid tumor such as melanoma, head and neck, liver or kidney cancer. Sequenced here: CD4+ or CD8+ T cells sorted from blood, sampled in a trial of the OX40 agonist ivuxolimab.

The CDR3 loop is CAISDGTAVGEQYF. CDR3 nucleotides: TGTGCCATCAGCGATGGGACTGCCGTGGGGGAGCAGTACTTC. This chain connects TRBV10-3 to TRBJ2-7, with D perhaps TRBD2 (6 bases). The CDR3 extends over 14 amino acids. V was cut by 6 bases and J by 7 bases, with 19 bases left in between. Germline V gives CDR1 ENHRY, CDR2 SYGVKD.